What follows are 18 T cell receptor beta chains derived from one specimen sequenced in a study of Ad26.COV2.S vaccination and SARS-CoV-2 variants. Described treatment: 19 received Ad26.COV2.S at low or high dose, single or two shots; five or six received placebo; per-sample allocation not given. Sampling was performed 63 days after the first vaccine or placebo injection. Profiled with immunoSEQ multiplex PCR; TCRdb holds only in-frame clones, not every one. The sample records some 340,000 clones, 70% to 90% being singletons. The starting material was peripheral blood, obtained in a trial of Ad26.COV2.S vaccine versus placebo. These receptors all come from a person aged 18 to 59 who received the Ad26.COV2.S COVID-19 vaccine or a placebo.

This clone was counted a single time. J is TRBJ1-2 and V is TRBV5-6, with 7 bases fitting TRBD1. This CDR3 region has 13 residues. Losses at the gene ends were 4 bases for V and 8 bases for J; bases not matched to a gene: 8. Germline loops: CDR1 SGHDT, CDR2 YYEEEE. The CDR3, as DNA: TGTGCCAGCAGCATGAGGCAGGGGGAAGGCTACACCTTC. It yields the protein CASSMRQGEGYTF.

CDR3: CASSSQGGQMNTEAFF. The CDR3 DNA sequence: TGTGCCAGTAGTTCCCAGGGAGGGCAAATGAACACTGAAGCTTTCTTT. This rearrangement joins TRBV19 to TRBJ1-1, with D tentatively TRBD1 (5 bases). Per germline, CDR1 LNHDA and CDR2 SQIVND (reference sequence). Trimming cost V 5 bases and J 0 bases, with 16 bases left between them. The length of the CDR3 is 16 residues.

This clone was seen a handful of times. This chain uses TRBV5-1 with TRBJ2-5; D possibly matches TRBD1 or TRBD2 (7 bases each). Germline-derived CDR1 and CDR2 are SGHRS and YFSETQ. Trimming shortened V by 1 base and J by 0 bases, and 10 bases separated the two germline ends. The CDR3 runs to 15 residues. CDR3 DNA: TGCGCCAGCAGCTTGCAGGGGGGGCACCAAGAGACCCAGTACTTC. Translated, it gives CASSLQGGHQETQYF.

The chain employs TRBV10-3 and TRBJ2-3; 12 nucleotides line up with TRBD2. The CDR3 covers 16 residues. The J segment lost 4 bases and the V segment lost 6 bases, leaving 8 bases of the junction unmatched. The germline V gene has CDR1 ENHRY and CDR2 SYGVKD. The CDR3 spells CAISLGLAGLADTQYF. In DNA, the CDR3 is TGTGCCATCAGCCTAGGACTAGCGGGGCTGGCAGATACGCAGTATTTT.

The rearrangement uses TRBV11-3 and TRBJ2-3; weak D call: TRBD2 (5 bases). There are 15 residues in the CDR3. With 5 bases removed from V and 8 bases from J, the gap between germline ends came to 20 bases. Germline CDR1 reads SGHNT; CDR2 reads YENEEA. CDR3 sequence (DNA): TGTGCCAGCAGCCCCCAGGACCGAGCCCGGGGTACGCAGTATTTT. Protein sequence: CASSPQDRARGTQYF.

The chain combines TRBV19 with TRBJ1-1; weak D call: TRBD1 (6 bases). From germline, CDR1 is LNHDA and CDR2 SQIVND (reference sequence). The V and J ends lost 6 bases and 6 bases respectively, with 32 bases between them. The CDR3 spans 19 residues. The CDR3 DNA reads TGTGCCAGTAGGCCTCCGCACACAGGGTTGGCAAAGTTAAGCGCTGAAGCTTTCTTT. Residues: CASRPPHTGLAKLSAEAFF.

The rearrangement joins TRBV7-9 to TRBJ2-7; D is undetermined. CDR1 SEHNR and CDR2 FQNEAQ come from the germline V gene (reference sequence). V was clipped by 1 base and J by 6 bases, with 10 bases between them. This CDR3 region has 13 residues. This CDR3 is CASSLEGRIEQYF. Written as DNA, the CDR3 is TGTGCCAGCAGCTTAGAGGGTCGTATCGAGCAGTACTTC.

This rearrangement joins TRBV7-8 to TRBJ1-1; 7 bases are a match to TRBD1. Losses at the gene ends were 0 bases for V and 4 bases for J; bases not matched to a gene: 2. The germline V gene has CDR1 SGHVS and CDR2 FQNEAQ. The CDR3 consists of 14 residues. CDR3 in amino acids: CASSLAPGGTEAFF. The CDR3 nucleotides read TGTGCCAGCAGCTTAGCGCCAGGGGGCACTGAAGCTTTCTTT.

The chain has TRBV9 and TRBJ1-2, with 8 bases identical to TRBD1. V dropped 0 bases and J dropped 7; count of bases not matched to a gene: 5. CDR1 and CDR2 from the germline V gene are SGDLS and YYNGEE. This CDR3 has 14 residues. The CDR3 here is CASSVAQGASGYTF. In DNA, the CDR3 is TGTGCCAGCAGCGTAGCTCAGGGGGCGAGTGGCTACACCTTC.

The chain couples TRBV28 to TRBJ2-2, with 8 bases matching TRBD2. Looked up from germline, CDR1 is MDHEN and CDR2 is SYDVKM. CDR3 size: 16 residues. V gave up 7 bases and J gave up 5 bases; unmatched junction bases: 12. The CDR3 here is CASTEGRGAATGELFF. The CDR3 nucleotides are TGTGCCAGCACCGAGGGGCGGGGGGCCGCAACCGGGGAGCTGTTTTTT.

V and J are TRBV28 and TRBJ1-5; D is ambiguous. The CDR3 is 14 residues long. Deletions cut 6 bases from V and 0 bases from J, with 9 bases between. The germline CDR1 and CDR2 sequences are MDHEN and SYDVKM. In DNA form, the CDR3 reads TGTGCCAGCAGCCCTCCTCTTAGCAATCAGCCCCAGCATTTT. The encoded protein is CASSPPLSNQPQHF. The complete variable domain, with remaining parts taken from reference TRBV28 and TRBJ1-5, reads DVKVTQSSRYLVKRTGEKVFLECVQDMDHENMFWYRQDPGLGLRLIYFSYDVKMKEKGDIPEGYSVSREKKERFSLILESASTNQTSMYLCASSPPLSNQPQHFGDGTRLSIL.

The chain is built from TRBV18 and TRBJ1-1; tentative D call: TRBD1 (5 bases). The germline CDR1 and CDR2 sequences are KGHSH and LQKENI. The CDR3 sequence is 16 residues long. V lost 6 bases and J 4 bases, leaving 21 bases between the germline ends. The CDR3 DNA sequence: TGTGCCAGCTCGGACACAGGTCCGCCGGGTGGCACTGAAGCTTTCTTT. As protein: CASSDTGPPGGTEAFF.

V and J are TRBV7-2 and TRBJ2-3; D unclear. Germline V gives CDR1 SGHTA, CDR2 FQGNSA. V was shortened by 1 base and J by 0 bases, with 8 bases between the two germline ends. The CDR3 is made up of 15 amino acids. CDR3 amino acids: CASSLDSQSTDTQYF. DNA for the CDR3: TGTGCCAGCAGCTTAGATTCACAGAGCACAGATACGCAGTATTTT.

Here the CDR3 DNA reads TGTGCCAGCAGTGGGACAGGGGGAAAAAGACTCCCTGAAGCTTTCTTT. Amino acids: CASSGTGGKRLPEAFF. The rearrangement joins TRBV9 to TRBJ1-1; 11 bases map to TRBD1. Trimming removed 5 bases from V and 6 bases from J; junction bases left unmatched: 12. The CDR3 is 16 amino acids. Germline CDR1 and CDR2: SGDLS and YYNGEE.

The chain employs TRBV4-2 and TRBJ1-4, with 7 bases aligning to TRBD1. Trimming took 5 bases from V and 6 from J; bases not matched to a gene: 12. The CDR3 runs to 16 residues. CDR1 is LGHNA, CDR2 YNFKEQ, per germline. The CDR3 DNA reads TGTGCCAGCAGCTACGAAATGGGGACAGAATATGAAAAACTGTTTTTT. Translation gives CASSYEMGTEYEKLFF.

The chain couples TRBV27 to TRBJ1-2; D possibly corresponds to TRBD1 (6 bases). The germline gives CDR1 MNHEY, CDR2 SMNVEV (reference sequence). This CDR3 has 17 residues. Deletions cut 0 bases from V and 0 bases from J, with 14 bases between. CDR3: CASSLSAGVDPNYGYTF. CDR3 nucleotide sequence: TGTGCCAGCAGTTTATCCGCAGGGGTTGACCCTAACTATGGCTACACCTTC.

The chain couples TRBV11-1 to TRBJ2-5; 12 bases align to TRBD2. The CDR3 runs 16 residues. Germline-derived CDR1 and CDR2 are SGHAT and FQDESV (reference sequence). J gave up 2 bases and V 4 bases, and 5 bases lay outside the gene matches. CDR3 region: CASSSRLAGAQETQYF. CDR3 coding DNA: TGTGCCAGCAGCTCTCGACTAGCGGGAGCACAAGAGACCCAGTACTTC.

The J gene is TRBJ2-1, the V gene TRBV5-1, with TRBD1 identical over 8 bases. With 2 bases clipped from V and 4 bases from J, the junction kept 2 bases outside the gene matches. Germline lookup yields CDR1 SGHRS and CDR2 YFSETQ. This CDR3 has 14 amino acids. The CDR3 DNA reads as TGCGCCAGCAGCTTACAGGGGGGATACAATGAGCAGTTCTTC. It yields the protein CASSLQGGYNEQFF.